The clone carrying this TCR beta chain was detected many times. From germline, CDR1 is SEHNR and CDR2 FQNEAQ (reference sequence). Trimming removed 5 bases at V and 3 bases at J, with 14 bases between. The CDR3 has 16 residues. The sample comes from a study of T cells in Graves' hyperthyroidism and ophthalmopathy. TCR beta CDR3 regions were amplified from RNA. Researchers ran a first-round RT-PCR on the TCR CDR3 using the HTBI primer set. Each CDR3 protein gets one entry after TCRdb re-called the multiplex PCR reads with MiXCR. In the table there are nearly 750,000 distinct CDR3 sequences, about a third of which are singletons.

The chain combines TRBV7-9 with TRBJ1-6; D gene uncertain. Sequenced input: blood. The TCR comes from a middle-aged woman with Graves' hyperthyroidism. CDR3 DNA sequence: TGTGCCAGCAGCCGAGTAAGGGTTTACTATAATTCACCCCTCCACTTT. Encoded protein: CASSRVRVYYNSPLHF.